The following is a T cell receptor beta chain sequence with its context. The data belong to a study of blood T cell repertoires in COVID-19. Study details: T cells, B-cell-depleted T cells, or PBMCs provided the cDNA or gDNA that served as material.

Authors' analysis steps: Reference gene primers were amplified, and this amplification served to estimate nucleated cell counts. This table comes from immunoSEQ multiplex PCR, and its TCRdb copy is limited to in-frame clones, with some not included. V and J calls and clone size are copied from that table; D and trimming were computed from the DNA. The sample shows some 160,000 clones, approximately 84% of them seen only once. Followed longitudinally, the Seattle patients had been enrolled during active infection. J lost 3 bases, V lost 3 bases, and 7 bases had no gene match. The germline gives CDR1 GTSNPN, CDR2 SVGIG (reference sequence). The CDR3 covers 14 residues.

The J gene is TRBJ1-1, the V gene TRBV30; 7 bases match TRBD1. This clonotype was obtained from a woman older than 75 with COVID-19, enrolled during active disease. Sequenced input: peripheral blood. The CDR3 reads CAWSSQGVDTEAFF. CDR3 nucleotide sequence: TGTGCCTGGAGCTCTCAGGGGGTTGACACTGAAGCTTTCTTT.